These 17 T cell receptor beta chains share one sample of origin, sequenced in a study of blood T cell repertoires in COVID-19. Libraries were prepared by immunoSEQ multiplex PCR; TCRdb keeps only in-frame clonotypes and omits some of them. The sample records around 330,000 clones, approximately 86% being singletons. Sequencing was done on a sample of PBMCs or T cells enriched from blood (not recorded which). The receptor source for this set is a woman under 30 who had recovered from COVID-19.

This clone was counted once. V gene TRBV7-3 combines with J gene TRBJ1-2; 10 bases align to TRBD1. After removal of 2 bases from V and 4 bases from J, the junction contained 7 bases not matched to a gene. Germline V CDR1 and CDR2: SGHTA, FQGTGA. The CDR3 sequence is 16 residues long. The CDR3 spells CASSLGTGESPYGYTF. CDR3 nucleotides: TGTGCCAGCAGCTTAGGGACAGGGGAATCTCCCTATGGCTACACCTTC.

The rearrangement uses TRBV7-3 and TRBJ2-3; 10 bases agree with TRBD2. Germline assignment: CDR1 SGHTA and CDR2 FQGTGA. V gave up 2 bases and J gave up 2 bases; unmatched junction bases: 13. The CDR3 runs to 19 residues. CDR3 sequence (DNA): TGTGCCAGCAGCTTATACGGTTTTCCTAGCGGGAGTGTCACAGATACGCAGTATTTT. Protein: CASSLYGFPSGSVTDTQYF.

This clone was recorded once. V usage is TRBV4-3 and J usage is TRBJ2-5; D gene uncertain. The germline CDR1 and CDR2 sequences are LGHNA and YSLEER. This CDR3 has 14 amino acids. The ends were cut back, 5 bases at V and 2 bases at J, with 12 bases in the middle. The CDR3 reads CASSSRLDQETQYF. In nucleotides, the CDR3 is TGCGCCAGCAGCTCCAGACTGGATCAAGAGACCCAGTACTTC.

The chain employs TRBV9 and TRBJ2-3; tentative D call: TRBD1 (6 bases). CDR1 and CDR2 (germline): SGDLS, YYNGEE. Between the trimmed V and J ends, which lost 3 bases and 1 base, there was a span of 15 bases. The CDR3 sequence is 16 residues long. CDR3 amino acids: CASSARGGWGTDTQYF. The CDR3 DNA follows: TGTGCCAGCAGCGCCAGAGGGGGTTGGGGCACAGATACGCAGTATTTT.

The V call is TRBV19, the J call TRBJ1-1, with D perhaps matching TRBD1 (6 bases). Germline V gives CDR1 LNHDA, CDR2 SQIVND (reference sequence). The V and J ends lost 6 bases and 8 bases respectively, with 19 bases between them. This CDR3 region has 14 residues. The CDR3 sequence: CASSPMGQYREAFF. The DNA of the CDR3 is TGTGCCAGTAGCCCAATGGGACAATATAGAGAAGCTTTCTTT.

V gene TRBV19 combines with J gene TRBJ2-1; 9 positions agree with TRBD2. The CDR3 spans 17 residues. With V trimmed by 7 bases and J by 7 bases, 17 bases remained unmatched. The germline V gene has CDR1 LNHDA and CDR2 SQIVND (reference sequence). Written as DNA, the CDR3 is TGTGCCAGTACACTCTTCCCGGGGCCTAGCGGGACGAATGAGCAGTTCTTC. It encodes CASTLFPGPSGTNEQFF.

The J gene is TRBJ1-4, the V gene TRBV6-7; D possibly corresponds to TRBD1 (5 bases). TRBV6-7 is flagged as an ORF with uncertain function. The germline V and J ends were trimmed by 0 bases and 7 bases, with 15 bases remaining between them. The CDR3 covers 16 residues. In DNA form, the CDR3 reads TGTGCCAGCAGTTACTCGCGCAGGGTGGCTCTTGAAAAACTGTTTTTT. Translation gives CASSYSRRVALEKLFF.

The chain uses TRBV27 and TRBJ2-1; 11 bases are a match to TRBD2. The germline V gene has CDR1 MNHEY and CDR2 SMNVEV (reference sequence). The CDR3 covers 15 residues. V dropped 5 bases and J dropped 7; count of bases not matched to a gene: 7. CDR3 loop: CASSPLAGGDNEQFF. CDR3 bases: TGTGCCAGCAGTCCCCTAGCGGGAGGTGATAATGAGCAGTTCTTC.

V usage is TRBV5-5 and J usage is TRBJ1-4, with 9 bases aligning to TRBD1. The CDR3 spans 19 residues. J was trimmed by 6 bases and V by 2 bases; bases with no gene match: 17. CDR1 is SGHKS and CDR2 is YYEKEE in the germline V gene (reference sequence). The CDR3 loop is CASSFLLLQGARGDEKLFF. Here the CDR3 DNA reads TGTGCCAGCAGCTTCCTCCTGTTACAGGGGGCCCGGGGGGATGAAAAACTGTTTTTT.

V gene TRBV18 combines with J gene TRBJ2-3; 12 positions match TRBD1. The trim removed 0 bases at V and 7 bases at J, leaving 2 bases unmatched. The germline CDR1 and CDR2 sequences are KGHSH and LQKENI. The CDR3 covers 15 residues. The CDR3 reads CASSPPGTGGNTQYF. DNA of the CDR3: TGTGCCAGCTCACCACCCGGGACAGGGGGCAATACGCAGTATTTT.

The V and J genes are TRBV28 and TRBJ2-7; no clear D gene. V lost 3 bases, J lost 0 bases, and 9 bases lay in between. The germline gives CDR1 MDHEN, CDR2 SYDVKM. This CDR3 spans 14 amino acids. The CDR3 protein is CASSFPGSSYEQYF. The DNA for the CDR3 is TGTGCCAGCAGTTTCCCAGGTAGCTCCTACGAGCAGTACTTC.

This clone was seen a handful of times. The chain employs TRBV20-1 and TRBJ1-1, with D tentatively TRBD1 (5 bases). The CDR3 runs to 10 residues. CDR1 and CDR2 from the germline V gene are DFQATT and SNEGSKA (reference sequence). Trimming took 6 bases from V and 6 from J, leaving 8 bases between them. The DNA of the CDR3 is TGCAGTGCCGGGGGGGCTGAAGCTTTCTTT. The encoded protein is CSAGGAEAFF.

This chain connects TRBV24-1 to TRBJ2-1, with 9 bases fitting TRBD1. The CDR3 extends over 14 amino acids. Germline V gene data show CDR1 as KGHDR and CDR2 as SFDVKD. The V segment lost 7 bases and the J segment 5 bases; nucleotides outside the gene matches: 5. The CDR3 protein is CATSTDRGNNEQFF. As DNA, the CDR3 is TGTGCCACCAGCACGGACAGGGGTAACAATGAGCAGTTCTTC.

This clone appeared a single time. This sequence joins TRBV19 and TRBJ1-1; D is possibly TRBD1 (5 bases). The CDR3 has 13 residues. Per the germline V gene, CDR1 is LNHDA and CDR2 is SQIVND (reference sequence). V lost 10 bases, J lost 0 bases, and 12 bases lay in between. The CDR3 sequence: CATRQNLNTEAFF. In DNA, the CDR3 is TGTGCCACTAGACAGAACCTGAACACTGAAGCTTTCTTT.

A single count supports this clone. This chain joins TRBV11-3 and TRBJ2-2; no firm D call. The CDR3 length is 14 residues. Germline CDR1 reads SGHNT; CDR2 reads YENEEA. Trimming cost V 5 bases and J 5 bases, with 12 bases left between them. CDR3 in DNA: TGTGCCAGCAGCCGTACACCGTGGACCGGGGAGCTGTTTTTT. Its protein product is CASSRTPWTGELFF.

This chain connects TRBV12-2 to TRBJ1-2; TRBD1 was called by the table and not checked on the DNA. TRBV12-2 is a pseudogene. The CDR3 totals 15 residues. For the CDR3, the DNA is TGTGCAAGTCGCTTAGATACTGGGACAGGGTTAGGCTACACCTTC. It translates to CASRLDTGTGLGYTF.

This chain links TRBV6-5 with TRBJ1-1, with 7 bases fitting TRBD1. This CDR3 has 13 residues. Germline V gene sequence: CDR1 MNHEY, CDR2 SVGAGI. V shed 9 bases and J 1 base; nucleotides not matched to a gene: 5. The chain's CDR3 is CASKGQPNTEAFF. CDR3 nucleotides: TGTGCCAGTAAGGGACAGCCGAACACTGAAGCTTTCTTT.